This T cell receptor beta chain was recovered during a study of beta chain features in type 1 diabetes. The study reverse transcribed the entire isolated RNA, so it sequenced expressed TCRB transcripts. TCRdb keeps only in-frame clones here, not all; method: immunoSEQ multiplex PCR. The data show 900,000 or so clones, under 20% seen once. Trimming shortened V by 3 bases and J by 9 bases, and 22 bases separated the two germline ends. The CDR3 contains 16 residues. Germline V gene lookup returns CDR1 SGHTS and CDR2 YDEGEE. The source is a woman aged 18-29 years in good health. Sequencing used naive CD4+ T cells from blood. The chain joins TRBV5-8 to TRBJ2-1, with D possibly TRBD2 on 5 matching bases. Here the CDR3 DNA reads TGTGCCAGCAGCTCGGTCGAGACGGGATACAGTGGTGAGCAGTTCTTC. Amino acids: CASSSVETGYSGEQFF.